This T cell receptor (beta chain) was profiled in a study of CD8 T cells in ankylosing spondylitis (dated by TCRdb to about 2017). Background on the whole study: The study profiled T cell receptor beta repertoires in healthy donors and ankylosing spondylitis patients to find disease-linked TCR variants. The full study cohort was made up of about 24 ankylosing spondylitis patients and about a hundred healthy donors. Peripheral blood was sampled, and synovial fluid was also collected from ankylosing spondylitis patients.

What the research found in general, with its limitations: The disease-linked clones were reported as significantly enriched in matched synovial fluid samples from ankylosing spondylitis patients. In peripheral blood, the disease-linked clones were found at relatively low frequencies and had a CD8+ phenotype. Some TCR beta motif variants had previously been reported in synovial fluid and blood of reactive arthritis patients, which suggested common disease-initiation mechanisms. Blood from ankylosing spondylitis patients appeared to be characterized by a TCR beta motif made up of seven or eight highly homologous amino acid variants.

The sequencer listed for this sample is Illumina HiSeq 2500. Quantitative 5'-RACE with molecular barcodes was used to prepare TCR beta libraries. The paper's processing steps were these. A new computational method, built on a probabilistic model of VDJ rearrangement, was used to identify disease-linked TCR variants. TCRdb reprocessed the public reads (quality trimming at Q25 with fastp, clone calling with MiXCR) and kept in-frame beta chains. Each CDR3 protein gets just one entry, which takes the most common genes and DNA from the rows behind it. The V and J calls and clone size are TCRdb's, not the authors'. The sample table shows 200,000 or so distinct CDR3 sequences, and 15% to 20% are seen once. The top ten constitute roughly 4% of the sample. This clonotype was recorded many times. Its antigen is currently not known. Nothing much larger sits one base from this clone, and base qualities are not available.

Trimming accounts for 2 bases at V and 0 bases at J, while the number of junction bases matched to no gene is 8. Per the germline V gene (reference sequence), SGHKS is the CDR1 and YYEKEE is the CDR2. Inclusive of the bounding cysteine and phenylalanine, the CDR3 is 18 residues long. Solely the CDR3 DNA is kept, with 54 bases framed from the first base. The clonotype was recovered from a male donor aged 5 to 29 with ankylosing spondylitis or in good health (not recorded which). Donor details come from another sample of the same person, matched by shared clones. Sequenced: blood, either unsorted or a sorted T cell fraction (not recorded which). This chain is built from TRBV5-5 and TRBJ2-5; 12 bases in between match TRBD2. The base sequence is TGTGCCAGCAGCTTAACTAGCGGGAGGACCACTTACCAAGAGACCCAGTACTTC. This yields the protein CASSLTSGRTTYQETQYF.